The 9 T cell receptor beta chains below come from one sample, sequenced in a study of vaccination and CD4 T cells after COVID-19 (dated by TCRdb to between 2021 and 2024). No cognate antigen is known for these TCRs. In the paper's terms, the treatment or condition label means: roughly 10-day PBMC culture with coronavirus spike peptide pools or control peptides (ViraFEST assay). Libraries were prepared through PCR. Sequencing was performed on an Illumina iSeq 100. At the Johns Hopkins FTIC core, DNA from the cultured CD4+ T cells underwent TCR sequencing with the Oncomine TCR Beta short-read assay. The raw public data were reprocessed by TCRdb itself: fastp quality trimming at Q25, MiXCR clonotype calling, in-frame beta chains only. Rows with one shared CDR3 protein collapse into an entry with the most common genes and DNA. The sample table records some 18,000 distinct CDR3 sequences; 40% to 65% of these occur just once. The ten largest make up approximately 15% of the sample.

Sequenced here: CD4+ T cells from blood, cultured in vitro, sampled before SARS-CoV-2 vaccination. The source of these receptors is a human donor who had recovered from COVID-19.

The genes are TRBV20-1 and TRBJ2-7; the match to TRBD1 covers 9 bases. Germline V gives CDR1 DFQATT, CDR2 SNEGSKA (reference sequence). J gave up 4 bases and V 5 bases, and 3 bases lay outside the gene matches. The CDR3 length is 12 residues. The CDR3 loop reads CSAGDRGYEQYF. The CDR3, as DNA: TGCAGTGCTGGTGACAGGGGGTACGAGCAGTACTTC.

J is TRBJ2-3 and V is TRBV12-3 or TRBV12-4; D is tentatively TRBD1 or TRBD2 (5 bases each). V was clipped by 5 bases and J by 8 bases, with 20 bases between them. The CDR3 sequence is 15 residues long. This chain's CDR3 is CASSPTPGTRSTQYF. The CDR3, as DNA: TGTGCCAGCAGTCCCACCCCGGGGACGCGCAGTACGCAGTATTTT.

The CDR3 is CAWRSGSGSPLHF. CDR3 DNA: TGTGCCTGGAGGTCAGGTAGTGGTTCACCCCTCCACTTT. The chain couples TRBV30 to TRBJ1-6; D gene uncertain. The CDR3 extends over 13 amino acids. Per germline, CDR1 GTSNPN and CDR2 SVGIG (reference sequence). V gave up 3 bases and J gave up 9 bases, with 12 bases separating them. Supplemented by reference TRBV30 and TRBJ1-6, the full variable domain reads SQTIHQWPATLVQPVGSPLSLECTVEGTSNPNLYWYRQAAGRGLQLLFYSVGIGQISSEVPQNLSASRPQDRQFILSSKKLLLSDSGFYLCAWRSGSGSPLHFGNGTRLTVT.

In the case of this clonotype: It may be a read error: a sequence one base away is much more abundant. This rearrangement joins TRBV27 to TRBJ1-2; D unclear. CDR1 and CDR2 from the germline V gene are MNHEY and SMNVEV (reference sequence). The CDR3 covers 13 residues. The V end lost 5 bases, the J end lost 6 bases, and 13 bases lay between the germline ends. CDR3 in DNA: TGTGCCAGCAGTACAGCGGGTGCCAATGGCTACACCTTC. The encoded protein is CASSTAGANGYTF.

CDR3 protein: CASSKGGAREQFF. CDR3 in DNA: TGTGCCAGCAGCAAAGGGGGAGCGCGGGAGCAGTTCTTC. The genes are TRBV21-1 and TRBJ2-1; the table's D call TRBD2 went unverified against the DNA. TRBV21-1 is given as a pseudogene. This CDR3 region has 13 residues.

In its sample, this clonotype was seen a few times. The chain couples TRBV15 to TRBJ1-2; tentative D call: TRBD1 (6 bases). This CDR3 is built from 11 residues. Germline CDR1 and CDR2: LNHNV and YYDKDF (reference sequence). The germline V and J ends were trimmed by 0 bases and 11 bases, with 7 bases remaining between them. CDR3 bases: TGTGCCACCAGCAGAGACAGGGGTTACACCTTC. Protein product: CATSRDRGYTF.

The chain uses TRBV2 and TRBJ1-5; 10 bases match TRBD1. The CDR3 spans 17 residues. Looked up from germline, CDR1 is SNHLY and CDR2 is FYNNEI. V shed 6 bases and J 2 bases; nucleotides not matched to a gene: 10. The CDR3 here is CASSEDSGTGGNQPQHF. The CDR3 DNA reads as TGTGCCAGCAGCGAGGACTCAGGGACAGGGGGCAATCAGCCCCAGCATTTT.

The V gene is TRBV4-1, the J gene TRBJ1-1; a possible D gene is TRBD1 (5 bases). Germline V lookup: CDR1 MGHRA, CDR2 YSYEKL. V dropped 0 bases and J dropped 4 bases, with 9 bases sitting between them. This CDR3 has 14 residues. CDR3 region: CASSQEAGRTEAFF. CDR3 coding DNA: TGCGCCAGCAGCCAAGAGGCAGGGCGCACTGAAGCTTTCTTT.

The DNA of the CDR3 is TGTGCCAGCAGTAGGAGTACAGGGGTGGGAGAGACCCAGTACTTC. Residues: CASSRSTGVGETQYF. This chain joins TRBV6-2 or TRBV6-3 and TRBJ2-5; TRBD1 aligns across 7 bases. Trimming at V came to 5 bases and at J to 4 bases, leaving 10 bases not matched to a gene. The CDR3 is 15 residues long. From germline, CDR1 is MNHEY and CDR2 SVGEGT.